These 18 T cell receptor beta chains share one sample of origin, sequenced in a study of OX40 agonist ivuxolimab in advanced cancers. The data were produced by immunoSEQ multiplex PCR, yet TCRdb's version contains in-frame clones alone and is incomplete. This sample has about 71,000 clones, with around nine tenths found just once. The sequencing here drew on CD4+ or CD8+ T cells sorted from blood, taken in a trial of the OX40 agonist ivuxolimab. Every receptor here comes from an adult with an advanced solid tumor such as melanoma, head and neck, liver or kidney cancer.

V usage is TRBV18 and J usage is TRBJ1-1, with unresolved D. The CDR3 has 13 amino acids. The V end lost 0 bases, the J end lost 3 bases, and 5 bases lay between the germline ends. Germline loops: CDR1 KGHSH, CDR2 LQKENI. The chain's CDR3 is CASSPPADTEAFF. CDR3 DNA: TGTGCCAGCTCACCACCGGCCGACACTGAAGCTTTCTTT. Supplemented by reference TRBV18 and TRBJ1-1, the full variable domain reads NAGVMQNPRHLVRRRGQEARLRCSPMKGHSHVYWYRQLPEEGLKFMVYLQKENIIDESGMPKERFSAEFPKEGPSILRIQQVVRGDSAAYFCASSPPADTEAFFGQGTRLTVV.

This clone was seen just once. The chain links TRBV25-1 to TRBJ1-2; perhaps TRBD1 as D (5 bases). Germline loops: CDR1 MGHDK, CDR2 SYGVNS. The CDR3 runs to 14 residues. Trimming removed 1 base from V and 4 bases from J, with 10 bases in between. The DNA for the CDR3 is TGTGCCAGCAGTGAATGCGAAGGGACCTATGGCTACACCTTC. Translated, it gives CASSECEGTYGYTF.

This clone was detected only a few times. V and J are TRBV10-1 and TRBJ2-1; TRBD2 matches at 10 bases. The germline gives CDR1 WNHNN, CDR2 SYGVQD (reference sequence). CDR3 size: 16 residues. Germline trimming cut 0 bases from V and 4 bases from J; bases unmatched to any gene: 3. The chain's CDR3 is CASSESSSGSYNEQFF. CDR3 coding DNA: TGCGCCAGCAGTGAGTCTTCTAGCGGGAGTTACAATGAGCAGTTCTTC.

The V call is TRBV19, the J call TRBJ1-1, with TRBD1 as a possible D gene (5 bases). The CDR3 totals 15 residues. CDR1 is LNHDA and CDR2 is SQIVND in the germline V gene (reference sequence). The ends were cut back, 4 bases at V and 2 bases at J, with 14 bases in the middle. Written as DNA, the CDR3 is TGTGCCAGTAGTAGTTACAGGAGTAGAAACACTGAAGCTTTCTTT. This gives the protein CASSSYRSRNTEAFF.

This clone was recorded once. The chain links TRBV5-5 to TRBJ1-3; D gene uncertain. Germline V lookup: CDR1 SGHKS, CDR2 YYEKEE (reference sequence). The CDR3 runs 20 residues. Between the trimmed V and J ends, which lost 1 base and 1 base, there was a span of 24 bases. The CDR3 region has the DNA TGTGCCAGCAGCTTGTCACCGGCAGGTGCCCTCAGGAAATCTGGAAACACCATATATTTT. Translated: CASSLSPAGALRKSGNTIYF. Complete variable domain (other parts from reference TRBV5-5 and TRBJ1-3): DAGVTQSPTHLIKTRGQQVTLRCSPISGHKSVSWYQQVLGQGPQFIFQYYEKEERGRGNFPDRFSARQFPNYSSELNVNALLLGDSALYLCASSLSPAGALRKSGNTIYFGEGSWLTVV.

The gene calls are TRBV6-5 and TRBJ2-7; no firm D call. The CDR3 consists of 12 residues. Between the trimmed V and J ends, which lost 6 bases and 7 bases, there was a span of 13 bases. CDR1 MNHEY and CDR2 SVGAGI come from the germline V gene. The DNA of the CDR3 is TGTGCCAGCAGCAATTCAGGTCGGGAGCAGTACTTC. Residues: CASSNSGREQYF.

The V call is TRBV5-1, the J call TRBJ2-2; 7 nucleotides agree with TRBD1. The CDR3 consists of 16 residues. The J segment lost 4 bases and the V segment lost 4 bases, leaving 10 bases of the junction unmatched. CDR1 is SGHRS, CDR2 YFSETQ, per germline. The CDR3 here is CASSAGWDSSTGELFF. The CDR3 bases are TGCGCCAGCAGCGCCGGGTGGGACAGTTCCACCGGGGAGCTGTTTTTT.

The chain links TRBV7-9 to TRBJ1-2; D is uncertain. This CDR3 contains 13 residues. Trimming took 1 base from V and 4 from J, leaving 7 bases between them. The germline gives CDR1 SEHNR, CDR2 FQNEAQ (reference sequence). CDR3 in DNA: TGTGCCAGCAGCTTAGACCAGTTCTATGGCTACACCTTC. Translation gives CASSLDQFYGYTF.

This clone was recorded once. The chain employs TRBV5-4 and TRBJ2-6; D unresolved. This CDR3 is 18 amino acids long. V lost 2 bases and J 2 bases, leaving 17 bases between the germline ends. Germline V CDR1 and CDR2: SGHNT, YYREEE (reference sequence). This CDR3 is CASSFGLRRHPGANVLTF. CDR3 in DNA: TGTGCCAGCAGCTTCGGCTTAAGGCGCCACCCTGGGGCCAACGTCCTGACTTTC.

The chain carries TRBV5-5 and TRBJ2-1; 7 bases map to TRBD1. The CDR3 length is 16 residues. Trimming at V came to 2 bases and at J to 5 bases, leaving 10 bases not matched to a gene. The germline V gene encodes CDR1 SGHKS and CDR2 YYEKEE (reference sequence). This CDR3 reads CASSFPDRSRNNEQFF. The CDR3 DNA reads TGTGCCAGCAGCTTCCCGGACAGGTCTCGGAACAATGAGCAGTTCTTC.

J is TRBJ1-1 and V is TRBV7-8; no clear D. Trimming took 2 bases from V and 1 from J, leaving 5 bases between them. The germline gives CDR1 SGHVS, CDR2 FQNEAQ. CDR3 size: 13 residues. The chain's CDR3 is CASSLSENTEAFF. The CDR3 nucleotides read TGTGCCAGCAGCTTATCAGAGAACACTGAAGCTTTCTTT.

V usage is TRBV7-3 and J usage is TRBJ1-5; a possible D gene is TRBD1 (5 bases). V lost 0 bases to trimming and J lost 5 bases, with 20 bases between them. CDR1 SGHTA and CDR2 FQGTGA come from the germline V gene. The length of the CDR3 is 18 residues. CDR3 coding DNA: TGTGCCAGCAGCTTAACCGGGGGTGGGGCTAAAATTGATCAGCCCCAGCATTTT. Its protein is CASSLTGGGAKIDQPQHF.

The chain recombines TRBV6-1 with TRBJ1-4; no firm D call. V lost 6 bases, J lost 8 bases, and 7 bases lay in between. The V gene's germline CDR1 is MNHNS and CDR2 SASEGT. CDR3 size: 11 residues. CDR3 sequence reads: CASRVEEKLFF. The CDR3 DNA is TGTGCCAGCAGGGTGGAAGAAAAACTGTTTTTT.

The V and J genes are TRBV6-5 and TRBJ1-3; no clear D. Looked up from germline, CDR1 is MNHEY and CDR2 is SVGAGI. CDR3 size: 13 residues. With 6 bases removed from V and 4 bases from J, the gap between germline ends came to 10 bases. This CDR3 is CASRFTGGNTIYF. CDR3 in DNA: TGTGCCAGCAGGTTCACGGGCGGAAACACCATATATTTT.

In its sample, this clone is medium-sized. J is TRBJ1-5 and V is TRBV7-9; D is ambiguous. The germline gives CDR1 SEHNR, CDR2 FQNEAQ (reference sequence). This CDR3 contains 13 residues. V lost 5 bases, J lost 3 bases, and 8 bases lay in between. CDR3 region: CASSTGDNQPQHF. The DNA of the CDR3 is TGTGCCAGCAGCACGGGTGACAATCAGCCCCAGCATTTT. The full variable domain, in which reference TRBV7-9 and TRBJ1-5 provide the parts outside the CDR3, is DTGVSQNPRHKITKRGQNVTFRCDPISEHNRLYWYRQTLGQGPEFLTYFQNEAQLEKSRLLSDRFSAERPKGSFSTLEIQRTEQGDSAMYLCASSTGDNQPQHFGDGTRLSIL.

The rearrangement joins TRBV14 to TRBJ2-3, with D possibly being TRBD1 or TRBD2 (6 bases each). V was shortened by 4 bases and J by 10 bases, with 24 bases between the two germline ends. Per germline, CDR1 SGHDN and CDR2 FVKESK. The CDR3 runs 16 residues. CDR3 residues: CASSRGGGGGWMAQYF. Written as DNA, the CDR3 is TGTGCCAGCAGCCGCGGCGGCGGAGGGGGGTGGATGGCGCAGTATTTT.

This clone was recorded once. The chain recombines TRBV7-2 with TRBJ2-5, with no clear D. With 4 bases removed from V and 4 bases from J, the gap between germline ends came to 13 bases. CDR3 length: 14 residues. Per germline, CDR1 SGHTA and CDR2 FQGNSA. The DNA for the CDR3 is TGTGCCAGCAGCTCCGGTACCCCGGGAGAGACCCAGTACTTC. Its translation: CASSSGTPGETQYF.

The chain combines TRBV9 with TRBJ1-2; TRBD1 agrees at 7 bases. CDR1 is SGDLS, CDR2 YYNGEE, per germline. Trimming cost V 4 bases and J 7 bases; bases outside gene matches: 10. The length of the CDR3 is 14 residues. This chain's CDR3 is CASSTRQGISGYTF. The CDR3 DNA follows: TGTGCCAGCAGCACCCGACAGGGAATTTCTGGCTACACCTTC. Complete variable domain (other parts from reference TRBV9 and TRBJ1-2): DSGVTQTPKHLITATGQRVTLRCSPRSGDLSVYWYQQSLDQGLQFLIQYYNGEERAKGNILERFSAQQFPDLHSELNLSSLELGDSALYFCASSTRQGISGYTFGSGTRLTVV.